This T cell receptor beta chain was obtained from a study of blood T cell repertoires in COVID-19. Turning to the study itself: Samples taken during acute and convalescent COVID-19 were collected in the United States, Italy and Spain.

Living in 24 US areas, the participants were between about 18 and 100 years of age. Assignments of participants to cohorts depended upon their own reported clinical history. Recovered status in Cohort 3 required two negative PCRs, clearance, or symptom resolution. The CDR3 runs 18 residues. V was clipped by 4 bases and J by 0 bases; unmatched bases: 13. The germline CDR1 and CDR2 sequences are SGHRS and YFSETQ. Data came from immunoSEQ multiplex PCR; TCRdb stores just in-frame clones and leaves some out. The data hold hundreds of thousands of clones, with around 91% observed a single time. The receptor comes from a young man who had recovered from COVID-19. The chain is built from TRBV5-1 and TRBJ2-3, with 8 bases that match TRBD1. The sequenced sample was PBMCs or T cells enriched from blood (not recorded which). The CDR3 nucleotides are TGCGCCAGCAGCCGGGAAGACAGGGGCCGACAAAGCACAGATACGCAGTATTTT. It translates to CASSREDRGRQSTDTQYF.